This paragraph covers one T cell receptor beta chain sequence. This entry is derived from a study of T cells expressing NK-cell markers. TCRdb reanalyzed the 5' RACE reads, giving one entry per CDR3 protein sequence and no DNA. The table lists about 390,000 distinct CDR3 sequences, with around 11% in the top ten. The germline V gene has CDR1 LGHDT and CDR2 YNNKEL (reference sequence). The CDR3 is made up of 13 amino acids. V and J are TRBV3-1 and TRBJ1-1; checking the TCRdb D call of TRBD1 is not possible without DNA. The specimen sequenced was blood T cells: a sorted CD56 or NKG2C T cell subset, CD4+ or CD8+ T cells, or bulk PBMC T cells (not recorded which). This TCR was recovered from a woman aged 45 to 65 in good health. CDR3: CASSQEMGPRAFF.